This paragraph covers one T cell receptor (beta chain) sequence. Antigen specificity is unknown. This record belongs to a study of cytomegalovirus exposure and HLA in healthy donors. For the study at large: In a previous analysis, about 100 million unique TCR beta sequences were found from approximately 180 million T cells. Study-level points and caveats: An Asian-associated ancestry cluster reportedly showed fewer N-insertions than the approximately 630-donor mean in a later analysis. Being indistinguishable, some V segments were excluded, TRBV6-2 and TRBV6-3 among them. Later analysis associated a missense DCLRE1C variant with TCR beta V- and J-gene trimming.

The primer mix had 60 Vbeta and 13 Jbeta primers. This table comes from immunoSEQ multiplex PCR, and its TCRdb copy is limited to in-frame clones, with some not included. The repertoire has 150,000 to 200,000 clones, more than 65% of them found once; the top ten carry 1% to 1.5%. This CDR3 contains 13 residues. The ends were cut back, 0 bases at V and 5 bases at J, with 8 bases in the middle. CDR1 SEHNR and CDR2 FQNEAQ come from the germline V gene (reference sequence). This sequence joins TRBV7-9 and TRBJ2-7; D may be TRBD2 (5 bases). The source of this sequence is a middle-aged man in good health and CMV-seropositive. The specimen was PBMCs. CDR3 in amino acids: CASSLAGRHEQYF. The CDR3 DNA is TGTGCCAGCAGCTTAGCGGGGAGACACGAGCAGTACTTC.